The following is a TCR beta chain sequence with its context. This sample was taken from a study of CD8 T cells in Susac syndrome. Sequencing of TCR beta drew on CD8+ and CD4+ T cells from blood. Healthy donors acted as controls, with matching for age and sex. Negative isolation yielded the CD8+ and CD4+ T cells, while FACS enriched the TEMRA cells. Trimming took off 4 bases at V and 2 bases at J, with 8 bases between the two ends. CDR3 length equals 12 residues. Germline V gene data show CDR1 as SQVTM and CDR2 as ANQGSEA. The authors reverse transcribed about 0.5 to 1 ug RNA with random hexamers. Amplification of the TCR beta CDR3 was carried out by immunoSEQ multiplex PCR, which spanned a total of 54 Vbeta and 13 Jbeta segments. Via MiXCR, TCRdb re-called the immunoSEQ multiplex PCR reads, giving one row per CDR3 protein. The profile shows roughly 200,000 distinct CDR3 sequences, 85% to 95% of them singletons.

The rearrangement links TRBV29-1 to TRBJ1-2, with D unresolved. The sequenced sample was CD4+ T cells from PBMCs. The receptor's source is a human donor in good health. The CDR3, as DNA: TGCAGCGTTGTTCAGGACAACTATGGCTACACCTTC. This codes for CSVVQDNYGYTF.